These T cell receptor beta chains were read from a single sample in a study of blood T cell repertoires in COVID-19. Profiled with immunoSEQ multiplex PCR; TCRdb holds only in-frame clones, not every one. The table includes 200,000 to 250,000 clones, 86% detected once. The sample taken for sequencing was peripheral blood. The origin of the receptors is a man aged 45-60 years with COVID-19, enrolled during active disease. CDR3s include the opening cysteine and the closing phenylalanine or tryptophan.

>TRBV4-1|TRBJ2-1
CASSEGLAGTNEQFF
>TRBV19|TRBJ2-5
CASSIGQGVETQYF
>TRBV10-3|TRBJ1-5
CAISEDLGGISNQPQHF
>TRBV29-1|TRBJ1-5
CSVAGQGSDQPQHF
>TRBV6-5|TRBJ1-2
CASSYNGGLRGYTF
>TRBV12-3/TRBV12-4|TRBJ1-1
CASQGGTEAFF
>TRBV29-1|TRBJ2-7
CSVETDQGYEQYF
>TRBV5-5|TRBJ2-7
CASSLKAGVGNYEQYF
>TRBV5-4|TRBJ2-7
CASSSGGTAPYEQYF
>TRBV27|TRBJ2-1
CASRPIAGGTYNEQFF
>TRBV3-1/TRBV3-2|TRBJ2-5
CASSHLGGRPGETQYF
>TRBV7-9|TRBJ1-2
CASSSTRSEPLYGYTF
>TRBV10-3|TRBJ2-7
CAISGGIAGGQYEQYF
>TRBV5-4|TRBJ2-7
CASSLSGTGEQYF
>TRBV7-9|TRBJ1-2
CASSFGRIYGYTF
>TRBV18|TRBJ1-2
CASSPGSRGYTF
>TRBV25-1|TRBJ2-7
CASSDRGYEQYF
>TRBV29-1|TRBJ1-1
CSADEGQGVGVAFF
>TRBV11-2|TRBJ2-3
CASSSRGVNLAGASDTQYF
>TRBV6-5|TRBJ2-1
CGVGGIPHEQFF
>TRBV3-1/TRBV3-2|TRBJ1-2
CASSHLTGGGDGYTF
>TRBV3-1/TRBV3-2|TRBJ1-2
CASSPKGRAHYGYTF
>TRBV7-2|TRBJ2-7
CASSLLGTGLYEQYF